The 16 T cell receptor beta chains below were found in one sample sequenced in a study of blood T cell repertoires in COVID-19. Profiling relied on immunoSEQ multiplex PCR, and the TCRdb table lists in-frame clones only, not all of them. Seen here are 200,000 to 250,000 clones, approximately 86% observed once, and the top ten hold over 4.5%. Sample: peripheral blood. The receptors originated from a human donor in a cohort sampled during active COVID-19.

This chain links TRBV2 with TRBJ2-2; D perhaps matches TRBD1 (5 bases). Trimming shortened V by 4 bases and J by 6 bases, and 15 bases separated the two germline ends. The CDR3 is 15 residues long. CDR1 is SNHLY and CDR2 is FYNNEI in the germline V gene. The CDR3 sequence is CASSVGRDGSGELFF. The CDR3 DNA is TGTGCCAGCAGTGTGGGCAGGGATGGGTCCGGGGAGCTGTTTTTT. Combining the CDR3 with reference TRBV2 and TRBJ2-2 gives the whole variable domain EPEVTQTPSHQVTQMGQEVILRCVPISNHLYFYWYRQILGQKVEFLVSFYNNEISEKSEIFDDQFSVERPDGSNFTLKIRSTKLEDSAMYFCASSVGRDGSGELFFGEGSRLTVL.

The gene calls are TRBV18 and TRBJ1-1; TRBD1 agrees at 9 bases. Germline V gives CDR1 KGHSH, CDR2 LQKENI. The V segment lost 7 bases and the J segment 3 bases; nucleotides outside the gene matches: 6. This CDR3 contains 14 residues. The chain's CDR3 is CASFLQGAYTEAFF. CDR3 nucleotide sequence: TGTGCCAGCTTCCTACAGGGGGCGTACACTGAAGCTTTCTTT.

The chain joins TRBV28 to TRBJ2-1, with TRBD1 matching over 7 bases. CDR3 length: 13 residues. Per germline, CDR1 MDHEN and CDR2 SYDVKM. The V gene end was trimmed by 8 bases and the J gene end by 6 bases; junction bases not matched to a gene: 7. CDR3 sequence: CASVDRALNEQFF. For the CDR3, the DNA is TGTGCCAGCGTTGACAGGGCTCTCAATGAGCAGTTCTTC.

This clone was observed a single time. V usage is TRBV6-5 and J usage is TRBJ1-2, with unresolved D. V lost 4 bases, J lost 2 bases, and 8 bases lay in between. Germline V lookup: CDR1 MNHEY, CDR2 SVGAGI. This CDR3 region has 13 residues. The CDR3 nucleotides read TGTGCCAGCAGTTCGCACAGAAACTATGGCTACACCTTC. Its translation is CASSSHRNYGYTF.

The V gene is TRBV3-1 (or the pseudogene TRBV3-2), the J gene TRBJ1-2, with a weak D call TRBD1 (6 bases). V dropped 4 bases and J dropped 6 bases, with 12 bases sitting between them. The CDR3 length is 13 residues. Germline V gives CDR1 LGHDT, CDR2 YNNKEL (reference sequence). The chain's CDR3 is CASSPRQGNGYTF. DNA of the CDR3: TGTGCCAGCAGCCCCAGGCAGGGGAATGGCTACACCTTC.

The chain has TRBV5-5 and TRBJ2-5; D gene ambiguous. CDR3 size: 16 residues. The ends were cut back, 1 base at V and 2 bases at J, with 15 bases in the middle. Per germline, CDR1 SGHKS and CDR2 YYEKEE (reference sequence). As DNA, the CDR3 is TGTGCCAGCAGCTTGAGCGTCGGAAGAGGTCAAGAGACCCAGTACTTC. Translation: CASSLSVGRGQETQYF.

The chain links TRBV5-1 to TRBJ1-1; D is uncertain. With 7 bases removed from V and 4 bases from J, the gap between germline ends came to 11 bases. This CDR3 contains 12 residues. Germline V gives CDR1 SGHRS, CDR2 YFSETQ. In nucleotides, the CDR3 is TGCGCCAGCGGCCGGGGATCCACTGAAGCTTTCTTT. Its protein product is CASGRGSTEAFF.

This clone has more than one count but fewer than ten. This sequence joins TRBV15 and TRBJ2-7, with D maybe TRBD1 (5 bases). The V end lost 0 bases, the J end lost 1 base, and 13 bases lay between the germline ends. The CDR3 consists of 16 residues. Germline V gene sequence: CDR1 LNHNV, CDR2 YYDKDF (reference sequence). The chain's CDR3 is CATSRDRAGSSYEQYF. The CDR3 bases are TGTGCCACCAGCAGAGATCGAGCAGGGTCGTCCTACGAGCAGTACTTC.

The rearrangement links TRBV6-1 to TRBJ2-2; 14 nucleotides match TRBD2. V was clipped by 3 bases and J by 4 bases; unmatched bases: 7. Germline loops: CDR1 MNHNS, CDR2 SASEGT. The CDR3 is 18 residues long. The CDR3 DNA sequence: TGTGCCAGCAGTGACGGGACTAGCGGGAGTTGGGTCACCGGGGAGCTGTTTTTT. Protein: CASSDGTSGSWVTGELFF.

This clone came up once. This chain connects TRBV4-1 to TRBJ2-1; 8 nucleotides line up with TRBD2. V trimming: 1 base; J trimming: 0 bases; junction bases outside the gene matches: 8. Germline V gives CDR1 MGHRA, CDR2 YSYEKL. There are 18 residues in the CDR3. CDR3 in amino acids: CASSQVSVSGSSYNEQFF. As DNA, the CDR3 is TGCGCCAGCAGCCAAGTTTCGGTCAGCGGGAGCTCCTACAATGAGCAGTTCTTC.

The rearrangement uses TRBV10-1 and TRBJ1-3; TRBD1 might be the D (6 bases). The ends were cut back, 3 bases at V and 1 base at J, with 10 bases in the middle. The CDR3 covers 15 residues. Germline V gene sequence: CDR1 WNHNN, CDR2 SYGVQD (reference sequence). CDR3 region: CASSDHGTSGNTIYF. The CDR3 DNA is TGCGCCAGCAGTGACCACGGGACATCTGGAAACACCATATATTTT.

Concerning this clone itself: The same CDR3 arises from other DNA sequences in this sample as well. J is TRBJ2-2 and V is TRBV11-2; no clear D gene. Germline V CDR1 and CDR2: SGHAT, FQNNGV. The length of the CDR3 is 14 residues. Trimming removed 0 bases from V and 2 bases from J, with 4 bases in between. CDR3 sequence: CASSLDRNTGELFF. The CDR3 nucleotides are TGTGCCAGCAGCTTAGACAGAAACACCGGGGAGCTGTTTTTT.

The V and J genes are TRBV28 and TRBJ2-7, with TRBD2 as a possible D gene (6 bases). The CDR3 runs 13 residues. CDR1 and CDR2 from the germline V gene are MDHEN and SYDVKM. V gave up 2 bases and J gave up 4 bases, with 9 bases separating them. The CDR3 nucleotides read TGTGCCAGCAGTTTACCGGGGAGGTACGAGCAGTACTTC. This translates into CASSLPGRYEQYF.

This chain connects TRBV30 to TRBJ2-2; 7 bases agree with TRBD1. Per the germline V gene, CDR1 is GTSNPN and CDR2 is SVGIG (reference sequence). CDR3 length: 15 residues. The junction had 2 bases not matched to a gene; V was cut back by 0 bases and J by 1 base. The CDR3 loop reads CAWSVPGGNTGELFF. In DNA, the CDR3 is TGTGCCTGGAGTGTACCAGGGGGGAACACCGGGGAGCTGTTTTTT.

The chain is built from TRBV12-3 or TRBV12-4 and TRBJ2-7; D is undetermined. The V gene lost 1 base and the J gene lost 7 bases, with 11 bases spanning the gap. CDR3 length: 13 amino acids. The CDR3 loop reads CASSLGALREQYF. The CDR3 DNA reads TGTGCCAGCAGTTTAGGGGCTCTTAGAGAGCAGTACTTC.

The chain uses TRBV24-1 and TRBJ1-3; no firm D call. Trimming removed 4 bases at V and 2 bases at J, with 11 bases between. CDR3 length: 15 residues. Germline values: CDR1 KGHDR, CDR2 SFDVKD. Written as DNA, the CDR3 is TGTGCCACCAGTGAGCGGGAGCCTGCTGGAAACACCATATATTTT. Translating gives CATSEREPAGNTIYF.